Listed below are T cell receptor beta chains from one sample, sequenced in a study of shared clonotypes between healthy human individuals. Sequenced by immunoSEQ multiplex PCR; TCRdb stores in-frame clones only, minus some. Altogether 550,000 to 800,000 clones are present, roughly 91% being singletons, with the ten largest covering approximately 35%. Sequenced material: memory CD8+ T cells from PBMCs. Receptors originate from a man aged 18 to 35 in good health. Some clones in this sample may be carry-over from other donors' samples. CDR3s include the opening cysteine and the closing phenylalanine or tryptophan.

v_call: TRBV19
j_call: TRBJ2-4
cdr3_aa: CASSTFGAKNIQYF

v_call: TRBV19
j_call: TRBJ1-5
cdr3_aa: CASSFPGAGQPQHF

v_call: TRBV2
j_call: TRBJ1-5
cdr3_aa: CASSVDSQTHQPQHF

v_call: TRBV5-8
j_call: TRBJ2-7
cdr3_aa: CASRPRDRGTYEQYF

v_call: TRBV4-3
j_call: TRBJ2-3
cdr3_aa: CASSRRRVDTQYF

v_call: TRBV7-9
j_call: TRBJ2-7
cdr3_aa: CASSSPPGGSSYEQYF

v_call: TRBV19
j_call: TRBJ2-7
cdr3_aa: CASSPGQGAAYEQYF

v_call: TRBV6-5
j_call: TRBJ2-3
cdr3_aa: CATKQGGSSTDTQYF

v_call: TRBV4-1
j_call: TRBJ1-5
cdr3_aa: CASSQEVGSNQPQHF

v_call: TRBV6-6
j_call: TRBJ1-1
cdr3_aa: CASRSGTNTEAFF

v_call: TRBV15
j_call: TRBJ1-2
cdr3_aa: CATSRGQANYGYTF

v_call: TRBV5-4
j_call: TRBJ2-1
cdr3_aa: CASSLGWESSYNEQFF

v_call: TRBV7-9
j_call: TRBJ2-1
cdr3_aa: CASSFTGTLQFF

v_call: TRBV4-2
j_call: TRBJ2-5
cdr3_aa: CASSQDGTGGGTQETQYF

v_call: TRBV29-1
j_call: TRBJ1-1
cdr3_aa: CSVETGAEAFF

v_call: TRBV19
j_call: TRBJ2-1
cdr3_aa: CASSIRGQGFYNEQFF

v_call: TRBV7-3
j_call: TRBJ1-1
cdr3_aa: CASSSHPGTEAFF

v_call: TRBV19
j_call: TRBJ2-3
cdr3_aa: CASNIAGAPDTQYF

v_call: TRBV28
j_call: TRBJ1-5
cdr3_aa: CASSLSVSNQPQHF

v_call: TRBV6-1
j_call: TRBJ2-7
cdr3_aa: CASSEVEGPEQYF

v_call: TRBV7-3
j_call: TRBJ2-2
cdr3_aa: CASSSSTKNTGELFF

v_call: TRBV4-3
j_call: TRBJ2-7
cdr3_aa: CASSQGSGRGLEQYF

v_call: TRBV19
j_call: TRBJ2-1
cdr3_aa: CASSRDRELYNEQFF

v_call: TRBV4-1
j_call: TRBJ2-1
cdr3_aa: CASSPKAHLSSYNEQFF

v_call: TRBV10-1
j_call: TRBJ2-3
cdr3_aa: CASSKKGGGKDTQYF

v_call: TRBV6-5
j_call: TRBJ1-3
cdr3_aa: CASSYTTSGNTIYF

v_call: TRBV6-5
j_call: TRBJ2-1
cdr3_aa: CGAGVSSYNEQFF

v_call: TRBV9
j_call: TRBJ1-2
cdr3_aa: CASSVGTGIYGYTF

v_call: TRBV27
j_call: TRBJ2-7
cdr3_aa: CASSFRVFNEQYF

v_call: TRBV27
j_call: TRBJ2-5
cdr3_aa: CASTPRGRGMETQYF

v_call: TRBV7-6
j_call: TRBJ2-5
cdr3_aa: CASSPGLAGKEVQETQYF

v_call: TRBV29-1
j_call: TRBJ2-1
cdr3_aa: CSVEGISGRGEGYNEQFF

v_call: TRBV27
j_call: TRBJ1-1
cdr3_aa: CASSLGKGTEAFF

v_call: TRBV4-1
j_call: TRBJ2-3
cdr3_aa: CASSHRTGRTDTQYF

v_call: TRBV28
j_call: TRBJ2-7
cdr3_aa: CASSLGVRTYEQYF